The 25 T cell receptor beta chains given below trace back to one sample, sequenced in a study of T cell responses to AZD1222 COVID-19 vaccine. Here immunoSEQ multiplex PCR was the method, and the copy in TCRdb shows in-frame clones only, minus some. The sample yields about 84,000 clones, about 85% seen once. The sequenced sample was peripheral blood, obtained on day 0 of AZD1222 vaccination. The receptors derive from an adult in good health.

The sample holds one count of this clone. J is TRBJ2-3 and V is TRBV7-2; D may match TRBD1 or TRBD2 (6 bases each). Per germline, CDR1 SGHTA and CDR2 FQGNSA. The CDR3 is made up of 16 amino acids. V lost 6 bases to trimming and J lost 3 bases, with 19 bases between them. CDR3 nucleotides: TGTGCCAGCAGTTCCCCTCGTGGAGGGGGAACAGATACGCAGTATTTT. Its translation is CASSSPRGGGTDTQYF. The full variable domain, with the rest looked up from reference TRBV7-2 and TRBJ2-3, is GAGVSQSPSNKVTEKGKDVELRCDPISGHTALYWYRQSLGQGLEFLIYFQGNSAPDKSGLPSDRFSAERTGGSVSTLTIQRTQQEDSAVYLCASSSPRGGGTDTQYFGPGTRLTVL.

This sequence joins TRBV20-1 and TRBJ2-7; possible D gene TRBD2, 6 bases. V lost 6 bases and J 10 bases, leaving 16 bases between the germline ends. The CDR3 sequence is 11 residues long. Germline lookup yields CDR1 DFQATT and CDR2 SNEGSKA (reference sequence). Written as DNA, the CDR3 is TGCAGTGCCCACGGTTCGGGGGTACAGTACTTC. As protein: CSAHGSGVQYF.

The CDR3 region has the DNA TGTGCCAGCTCCCCTGTGGAGGGGAACTATGGCTACACCTTC. As protein: CASSPVEGNYGYTF. The chain links TRBV18 to TRBJ1-2, with D possibly matching TRBD1 (5 bases). Germline CDR1 and CDR2: KGHSH and LQKENI. The germline V and J ends were trimmed by 6 bases and 2 bases, with 13 bases remaining between them. This CDR3 region has 14 residues.

The CDR3 bases are TGTGCCAGTACCCCGAATGGGTCGGATCAGCCCCAGCATTTT. Translated, it gives CASTPNGSDQPQHF. J is TRBJ1-5 and V is TRBV19; no clear D gene. V dropped 7 bases and J dropped 5 bases, with 15 bases sitting between them. Looked up from germline, CDR1 is LNHDA and CDR2 is SQIVND (reference sequence). This CDR3 region has 14 residues.

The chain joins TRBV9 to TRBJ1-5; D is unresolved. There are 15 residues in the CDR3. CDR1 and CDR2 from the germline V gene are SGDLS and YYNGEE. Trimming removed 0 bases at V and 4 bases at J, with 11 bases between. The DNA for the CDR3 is TGTGCCAGCAGCGTAGGGCCAGCTACGAATCAGCCCCAGCATTTT. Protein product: CASSVGPATNQPQHF.

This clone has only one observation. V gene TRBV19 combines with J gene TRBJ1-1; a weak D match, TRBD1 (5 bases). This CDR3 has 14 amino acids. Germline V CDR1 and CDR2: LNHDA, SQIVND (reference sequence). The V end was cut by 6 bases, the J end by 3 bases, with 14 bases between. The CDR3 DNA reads TGTGCCAGTAGCCTACAGCTGGGGGACACTGAAGCTTTCTTT. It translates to CASSLQLGDTEAFF.

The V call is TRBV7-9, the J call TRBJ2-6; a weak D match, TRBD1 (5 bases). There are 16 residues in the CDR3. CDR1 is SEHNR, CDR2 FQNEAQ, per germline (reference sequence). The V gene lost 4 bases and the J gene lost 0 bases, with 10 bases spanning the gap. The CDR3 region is CASSSDSHSGANVLTF. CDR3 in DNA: TGTGCCAGCAGCTCCGACAGTCACTCTGGGGCCAACGTCCTGACTTTC. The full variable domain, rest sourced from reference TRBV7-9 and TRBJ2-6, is DTGVSQNPRHKITKRGQNVTFRCDPISEHNRLYWYRQTLGQGPEFLTYFQNEAQLEKSRLLSDRFSAERPKGSFSTLEIQRTEQGDSAMYLCASSSDSHSGANVLTFGAGSRLTVL.

The CDR3: CASSPDTVTEAFF. CDR3 nucleotide sequence: TGTGCCAGTAGCCCCGACACGGTTACTGAAGCTTTCTTT. The J gene is TRBJ1-1, the V gene TRBV19; D is undetermined. From germline, CDR1 is LNHDA and CDR2 SQIVND (reference sequence). Trimming took 6 bases from V and 5 from J, leaving 13 bases between them. This CDR3 is built from 13 residues.

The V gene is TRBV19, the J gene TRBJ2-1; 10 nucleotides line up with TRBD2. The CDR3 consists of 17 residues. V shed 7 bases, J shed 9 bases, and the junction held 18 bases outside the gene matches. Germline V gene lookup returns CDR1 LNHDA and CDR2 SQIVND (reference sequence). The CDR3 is CASMPIVGAGGYGEQFF. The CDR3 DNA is TGTGCCAGTATGCCCATTGTGGGAGCGGGAGGGTACGGTGAGCAGTTCTTC.

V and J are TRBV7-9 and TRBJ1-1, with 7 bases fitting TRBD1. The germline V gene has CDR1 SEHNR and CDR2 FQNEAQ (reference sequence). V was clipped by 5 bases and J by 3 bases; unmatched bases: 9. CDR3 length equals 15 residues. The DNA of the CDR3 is TGTGCCAGCAGCACACAGGGGCCTGGGGACACTGAAGCTTTCTTT. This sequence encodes CASSTQGPGDTEAFF.

The CDR3 region is CASSDRGRSTGELFF. CDR3 nucleotides: TGTGCCAGCAGTGACAGGGGGCGAAGCACCGGGGAGCTGTTTTTT. The chain links TRBV11-1 to TRBJ2-2; TRBD1 matches at 10 bases. CDR1 and CDR2 (germline): SGHAT, FQDESV (reference sequence). The CDR3 is 15 amino acids. V shed 6 bases and J 4 bases; nucleotides not matched to a gene: 5.

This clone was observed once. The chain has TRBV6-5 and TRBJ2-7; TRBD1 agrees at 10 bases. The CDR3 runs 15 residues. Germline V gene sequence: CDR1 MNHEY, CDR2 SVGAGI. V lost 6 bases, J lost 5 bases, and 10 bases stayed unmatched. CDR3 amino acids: CASSRPGQGMHEQYF. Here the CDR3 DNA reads TGTGCCAGCAGCCGGCCGGGACAGGGGATGCACGAGCAGTACTTC.

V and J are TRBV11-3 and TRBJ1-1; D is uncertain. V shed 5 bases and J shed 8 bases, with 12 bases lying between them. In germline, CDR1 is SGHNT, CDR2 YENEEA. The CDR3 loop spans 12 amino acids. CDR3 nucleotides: TGTGCCAGCAGCGCTCGAGATAGGGAAGCTTTCTTT. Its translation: CASSARDREAFF.

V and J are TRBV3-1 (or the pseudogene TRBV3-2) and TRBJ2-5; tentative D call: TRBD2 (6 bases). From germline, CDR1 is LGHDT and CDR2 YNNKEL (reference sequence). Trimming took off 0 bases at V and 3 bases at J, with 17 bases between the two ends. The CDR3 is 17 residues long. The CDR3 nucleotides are TGTGCCAGCAGCCAAGAGGGATATGGAGGGATAAAAGAGACCCAGTACTTC. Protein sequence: CASSQEGYGGIKETQYF.

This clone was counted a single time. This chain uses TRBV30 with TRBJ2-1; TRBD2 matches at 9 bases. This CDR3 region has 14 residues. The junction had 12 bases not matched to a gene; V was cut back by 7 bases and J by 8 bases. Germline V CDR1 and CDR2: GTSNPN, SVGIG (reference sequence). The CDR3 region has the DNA TGTGCCTCCAGTGGGCGCGGGAGGGCCGATGAGCAGTTCTTC. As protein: CASSGRGRADEQFF.

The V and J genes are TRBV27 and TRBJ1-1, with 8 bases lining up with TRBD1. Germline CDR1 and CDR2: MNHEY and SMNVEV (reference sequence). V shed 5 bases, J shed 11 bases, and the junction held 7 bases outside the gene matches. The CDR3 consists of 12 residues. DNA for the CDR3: TGTGCCAGCAGTCGGACAGGGTCGTGGGCTTTCTTT. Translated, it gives CASSRTGSWAFF.

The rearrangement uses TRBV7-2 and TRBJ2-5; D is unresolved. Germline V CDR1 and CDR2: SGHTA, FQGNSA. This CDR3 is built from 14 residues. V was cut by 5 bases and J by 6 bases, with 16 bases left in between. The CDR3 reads CASSPNRVGKTQYF. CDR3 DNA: TGTGCCAGCAGCCCGAATCGGGTTGGTAAGACCCAGTACTTC.

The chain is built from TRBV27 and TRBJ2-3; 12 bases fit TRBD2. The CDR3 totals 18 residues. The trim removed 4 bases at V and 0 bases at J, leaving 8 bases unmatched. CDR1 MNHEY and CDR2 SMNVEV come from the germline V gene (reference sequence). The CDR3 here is CASSSRWTSGASTDTQYF. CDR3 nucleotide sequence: TGTGCCAGCAGTTCCCGATGGACTAGCGGGGCTAGCACAGATACGCAGTATTTT.

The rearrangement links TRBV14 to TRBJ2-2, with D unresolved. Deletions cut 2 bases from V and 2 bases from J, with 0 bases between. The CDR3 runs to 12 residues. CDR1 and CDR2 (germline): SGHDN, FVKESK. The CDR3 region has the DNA TGTGCCAGCAGCCAAAACACCGGGGAGCTGTTTTTT. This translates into CASSQNTGELFF.

DNA for the CDR3: TGTGCCTGGAGGACGGGTTTTTATGGCTACACCTTC. Its translation: CAWRTGFYGYTF. This chain links TRBV30 with TRBJ1-2; D uncertain. Trimming stripped 3 bases from V and 5 bases from J, with 10 bases between. Germline loops: CDR1 GTSNPN, CDR2 SVGIG (reference sequence). The CDR3 sequence is 12 residues long.

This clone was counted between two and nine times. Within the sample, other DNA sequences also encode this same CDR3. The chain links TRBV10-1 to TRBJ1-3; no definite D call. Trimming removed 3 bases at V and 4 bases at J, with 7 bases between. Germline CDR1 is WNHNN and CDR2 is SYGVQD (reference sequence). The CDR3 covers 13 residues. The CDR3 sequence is CASSDGQGNTIYF. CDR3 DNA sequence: TGCGCCAGCAGTGACGGGCAAGGAAACACCATATATTTT.

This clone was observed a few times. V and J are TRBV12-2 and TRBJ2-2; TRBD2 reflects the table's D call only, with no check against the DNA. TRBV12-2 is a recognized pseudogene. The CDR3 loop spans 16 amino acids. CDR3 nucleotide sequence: TGTGCAAGTCGCTTAGCGGAGGGGCCCCCGGGCGGGGAGCTGTTTTTT. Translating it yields CASRLAEGPPGGELFF.

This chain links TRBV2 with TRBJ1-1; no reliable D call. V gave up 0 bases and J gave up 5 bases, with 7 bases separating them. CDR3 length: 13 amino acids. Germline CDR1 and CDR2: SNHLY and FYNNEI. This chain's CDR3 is CASSEAIETEAFF. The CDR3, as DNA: TGTGCCAGCAGTGAAGCGATCGAGACTGAAGCTTTCTTT.

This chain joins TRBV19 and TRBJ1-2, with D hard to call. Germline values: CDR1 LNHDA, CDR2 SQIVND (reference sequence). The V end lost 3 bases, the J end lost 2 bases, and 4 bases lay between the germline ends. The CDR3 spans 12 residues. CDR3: CASSMDNYGYTF. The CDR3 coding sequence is TGTGCCAGTAGTATGGACAACTATGGCTACACCTTC.

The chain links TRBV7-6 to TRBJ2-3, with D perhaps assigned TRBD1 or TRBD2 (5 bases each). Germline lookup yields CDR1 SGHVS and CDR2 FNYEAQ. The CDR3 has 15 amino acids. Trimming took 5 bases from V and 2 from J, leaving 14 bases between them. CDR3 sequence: CASSSRDGTTDTQYF. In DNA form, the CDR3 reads TGTGCCAGCAGCAGCCGGGACGGAACCACAGATACGCAGTATTTT.